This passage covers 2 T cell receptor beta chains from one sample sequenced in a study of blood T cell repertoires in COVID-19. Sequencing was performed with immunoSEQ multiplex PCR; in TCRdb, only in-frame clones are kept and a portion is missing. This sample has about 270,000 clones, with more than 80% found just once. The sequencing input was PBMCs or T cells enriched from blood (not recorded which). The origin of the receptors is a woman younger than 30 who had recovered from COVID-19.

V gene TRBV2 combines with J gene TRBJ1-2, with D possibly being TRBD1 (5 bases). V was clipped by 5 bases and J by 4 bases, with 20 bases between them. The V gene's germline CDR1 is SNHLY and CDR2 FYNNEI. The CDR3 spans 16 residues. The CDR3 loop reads CASSNGVAGRLYGYTF. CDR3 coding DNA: TGTGCCAGCAGTAATGGGGTGGCGGGACGGCTCTATGGCTACACCTTC.

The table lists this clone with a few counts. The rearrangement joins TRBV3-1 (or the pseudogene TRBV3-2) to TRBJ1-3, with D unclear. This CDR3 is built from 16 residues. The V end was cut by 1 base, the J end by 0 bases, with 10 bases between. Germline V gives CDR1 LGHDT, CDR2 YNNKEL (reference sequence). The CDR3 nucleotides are TGTGCCAGCAGCCAAGGGAACAGCAACTCTGGAAACACCATATATTTT. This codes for CASSQGNSNSGNTIYF.